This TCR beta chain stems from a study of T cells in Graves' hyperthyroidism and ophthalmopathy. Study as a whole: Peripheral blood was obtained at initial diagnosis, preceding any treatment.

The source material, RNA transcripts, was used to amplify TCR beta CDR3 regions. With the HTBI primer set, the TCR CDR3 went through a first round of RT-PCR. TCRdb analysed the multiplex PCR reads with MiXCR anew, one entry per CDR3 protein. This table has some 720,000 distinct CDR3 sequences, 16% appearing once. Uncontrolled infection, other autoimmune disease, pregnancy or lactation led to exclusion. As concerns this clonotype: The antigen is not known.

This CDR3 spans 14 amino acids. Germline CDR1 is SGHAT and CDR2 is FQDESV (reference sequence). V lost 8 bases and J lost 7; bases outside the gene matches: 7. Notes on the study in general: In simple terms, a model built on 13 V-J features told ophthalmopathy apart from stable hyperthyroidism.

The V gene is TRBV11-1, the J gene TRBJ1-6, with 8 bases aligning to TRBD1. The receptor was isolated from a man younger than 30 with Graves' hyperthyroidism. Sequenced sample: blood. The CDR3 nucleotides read TGTGCCAGCGGCCGCCGGGACAGGAATTCACCCCTCCACTTT. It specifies CASGRRDRNSPLHF.